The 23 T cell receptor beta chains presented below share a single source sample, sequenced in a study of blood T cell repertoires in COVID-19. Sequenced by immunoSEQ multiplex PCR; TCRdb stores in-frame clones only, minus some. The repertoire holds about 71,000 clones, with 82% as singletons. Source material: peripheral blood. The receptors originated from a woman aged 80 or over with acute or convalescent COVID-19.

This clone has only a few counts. The CDR3 nucleotides read TGTGCCAGCTCAGGAGTCACCAATTCACCCCTCCACTTT. Its translation is CASSGVTNSPLHF. The chain recombines TRBV18 with TRBJ1-6; D is undetermined. The CDR3 runs 13 residues. Deletions cut 5 bases from V and 7 bases from J, with 9 bases between. Germline lookup yields CDR1 KGHSH and CDR2 LQKENI. The full variable domain, its missing parts supplied by reference TRBV18 and TRBJ1-6, is NAGVMQNPRHLVRRRGQEARLRCSPMKGHSHVYWYRQLPEEGLKFMVYLQKENIIDESGMPKERFSAEFPKEGPSILRIQQVVRGDSAAYFCASSGVTNSPLHFGNGTRLTVT.

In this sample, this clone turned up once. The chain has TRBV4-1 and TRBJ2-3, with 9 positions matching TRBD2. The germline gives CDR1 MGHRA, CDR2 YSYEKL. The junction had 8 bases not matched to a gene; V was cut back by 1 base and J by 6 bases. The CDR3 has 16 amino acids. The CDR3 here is CASSQGFLAGSDTQYF. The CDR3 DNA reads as TGCGCCAGCAGCCAAGGGTTTCTAGCGGGATCGGATACGCAGTATTTT.

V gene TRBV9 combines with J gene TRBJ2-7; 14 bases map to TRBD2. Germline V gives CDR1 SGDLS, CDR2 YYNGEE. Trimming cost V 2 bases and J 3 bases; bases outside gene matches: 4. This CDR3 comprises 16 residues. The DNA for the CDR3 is TGTGCCAGCAGCGTCGGGACTAGCGGGAGTTACTACGAGCAGTACTTC. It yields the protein CASSVGTSGSYYEQYF.

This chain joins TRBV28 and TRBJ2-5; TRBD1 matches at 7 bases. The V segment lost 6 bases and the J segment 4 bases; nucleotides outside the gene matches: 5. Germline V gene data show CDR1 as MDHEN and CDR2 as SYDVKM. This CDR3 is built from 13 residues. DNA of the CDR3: TGTGCCAGCAGACGACAGGGCCTAGAGACCCAGTACTTC. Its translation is CASRRQGLETQYF. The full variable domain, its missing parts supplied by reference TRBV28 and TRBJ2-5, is DVKVTQSSRYLVKRTGEKVFLECVQDMDHENMFWYRQDPGLGLRLIYFSYDVKMKEKGDIPEGYSVSREKKERFSLILESASTNQTSMYLCASRRQGLETQYFGPGTRLLVL.

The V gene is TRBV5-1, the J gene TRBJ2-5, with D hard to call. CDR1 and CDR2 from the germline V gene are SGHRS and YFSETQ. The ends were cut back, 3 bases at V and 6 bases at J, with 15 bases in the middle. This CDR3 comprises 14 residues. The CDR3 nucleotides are TGCGCCAGCAGCTGGTCCTTTGGTGACAAGACCCAGTACTTC. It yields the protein CASSWSFGDKTQYF.

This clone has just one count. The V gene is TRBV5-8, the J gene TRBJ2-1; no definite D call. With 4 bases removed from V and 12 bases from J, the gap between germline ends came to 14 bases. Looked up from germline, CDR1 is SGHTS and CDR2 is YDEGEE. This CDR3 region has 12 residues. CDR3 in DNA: TGTGCCAGCAGCCAGGTTCAATGGGCGCAGTTCTTC. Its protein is CASSQVQWAQFF.

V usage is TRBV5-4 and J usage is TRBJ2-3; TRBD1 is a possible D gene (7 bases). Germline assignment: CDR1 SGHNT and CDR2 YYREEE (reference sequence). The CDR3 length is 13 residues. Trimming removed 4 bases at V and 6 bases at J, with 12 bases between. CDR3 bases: TGTGCCAGCAGCATACAGGGGAGGGATACGCAGTATTTT. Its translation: CASSIQGRDTQYF. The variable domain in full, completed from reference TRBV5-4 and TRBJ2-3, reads ETGVTQSPTHLIKTRGQQVTLRCSSQSGHNTVSWYQQALGQGPQFIFQYYREEENGRGNFPPRFSGLQFPNYSSELNVNALELDDSALYLCASSIQGRDTQYFGPGTRLTVL.

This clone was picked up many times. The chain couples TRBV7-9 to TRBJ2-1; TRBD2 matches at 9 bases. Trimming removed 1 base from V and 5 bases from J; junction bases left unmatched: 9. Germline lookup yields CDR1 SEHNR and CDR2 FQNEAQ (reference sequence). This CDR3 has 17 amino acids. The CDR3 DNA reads TGTGCCAGCAGCTTAGGCTCTGGCGGGAGGGCAAACAATGAGCAGTTCTTC. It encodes CASSLGSGGRANNEQFF.

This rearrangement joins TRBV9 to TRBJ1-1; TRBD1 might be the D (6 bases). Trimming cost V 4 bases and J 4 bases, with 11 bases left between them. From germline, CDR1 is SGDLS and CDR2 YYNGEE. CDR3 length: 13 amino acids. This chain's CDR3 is CASSSGQITEAFF. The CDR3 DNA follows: TGTGCCAGCAGCTCAGGACAGATCACTGAAGCTTTCTTT.

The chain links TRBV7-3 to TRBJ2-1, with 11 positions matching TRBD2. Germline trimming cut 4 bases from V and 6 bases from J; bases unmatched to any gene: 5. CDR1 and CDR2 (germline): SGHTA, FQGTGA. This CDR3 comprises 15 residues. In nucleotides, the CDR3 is TGTGCCAGCAGCTCCCGACTAGCGGGGTCCAATGAGCAGTTCTTC. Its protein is CASSSRLAGSNEQFF.

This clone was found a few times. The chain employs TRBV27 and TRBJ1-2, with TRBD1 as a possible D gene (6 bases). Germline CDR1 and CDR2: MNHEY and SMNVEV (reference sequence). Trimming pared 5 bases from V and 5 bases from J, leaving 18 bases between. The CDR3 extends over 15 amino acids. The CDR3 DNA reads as TGTGCCAGCAGTCCCTCAACCACAGGGCTTTATGGCTACACCTTC. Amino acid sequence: CASSPSTTGLYGYTF.

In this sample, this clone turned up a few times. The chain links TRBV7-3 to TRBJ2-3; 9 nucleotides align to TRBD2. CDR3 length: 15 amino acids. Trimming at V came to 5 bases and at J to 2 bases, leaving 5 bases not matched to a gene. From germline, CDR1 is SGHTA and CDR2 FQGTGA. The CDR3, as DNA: TGTGCCAGCAGCACAGCGGGGGGTTCCACAGATACGCAGTATTTT. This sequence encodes CASSTAGGSTDTQYF.

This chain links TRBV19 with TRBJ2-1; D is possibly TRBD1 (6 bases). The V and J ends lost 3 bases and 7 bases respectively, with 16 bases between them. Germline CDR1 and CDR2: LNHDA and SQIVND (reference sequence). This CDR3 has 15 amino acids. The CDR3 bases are TGTGCCAGTAGTATGGTCCTGGACAGAAGAAATGAGCAGTTCTTC. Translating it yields CASSMVLDRRNEQFF.

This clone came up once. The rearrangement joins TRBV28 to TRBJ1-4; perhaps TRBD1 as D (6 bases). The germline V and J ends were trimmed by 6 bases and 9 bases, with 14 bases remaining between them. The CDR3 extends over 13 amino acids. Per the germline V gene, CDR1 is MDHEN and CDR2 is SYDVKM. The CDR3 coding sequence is TGTGCCAGCAGCGTCCAGGGGCTCAAAAAACTGTTTTTT. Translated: CASSVQGLKKLFF.

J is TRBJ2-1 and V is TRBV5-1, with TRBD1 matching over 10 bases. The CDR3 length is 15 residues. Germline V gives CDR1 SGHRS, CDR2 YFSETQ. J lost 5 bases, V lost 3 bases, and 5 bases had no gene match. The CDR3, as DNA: TGCGCCAGCAGCTCGACAGGGGGCGGCCACAATGAGCAGTTCTTC. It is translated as CASSSTGGGHNEQFF.

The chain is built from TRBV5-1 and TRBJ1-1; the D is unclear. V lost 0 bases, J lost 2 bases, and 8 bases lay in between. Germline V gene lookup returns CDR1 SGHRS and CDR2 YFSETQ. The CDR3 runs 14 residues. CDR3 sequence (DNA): TGCGCCAGCAGCTTGGGTACAGACAACACTGAAGCTTTCTTT. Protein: CASSLGTDNTEAFF.

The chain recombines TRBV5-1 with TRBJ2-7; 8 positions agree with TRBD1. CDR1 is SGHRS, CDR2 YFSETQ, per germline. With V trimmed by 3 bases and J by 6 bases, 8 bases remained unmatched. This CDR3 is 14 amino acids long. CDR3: CASSSPGQGGEQYF. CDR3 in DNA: TGCGCCAGCAGCTCGCCCGGACAGGGCGGCGAGCAGTACTTC.

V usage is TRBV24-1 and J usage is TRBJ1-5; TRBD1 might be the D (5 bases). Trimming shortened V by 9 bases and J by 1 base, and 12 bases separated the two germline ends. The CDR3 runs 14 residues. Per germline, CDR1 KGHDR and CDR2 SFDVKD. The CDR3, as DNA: TGTGCCACCGCGGGGGGGACCAGCAATCAGCCCCAGCATTTT. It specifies CATAGGTSNQPQHF.

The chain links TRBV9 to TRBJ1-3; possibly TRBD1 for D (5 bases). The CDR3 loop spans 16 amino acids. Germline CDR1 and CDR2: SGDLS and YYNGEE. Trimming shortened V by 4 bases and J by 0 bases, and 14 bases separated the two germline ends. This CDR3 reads CASSWGLGGSGNTIYF. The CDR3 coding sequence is TGTGCCAGCAGCTGGGGGTTGGGGGGCTCTGGAAACACCATATATTTT.

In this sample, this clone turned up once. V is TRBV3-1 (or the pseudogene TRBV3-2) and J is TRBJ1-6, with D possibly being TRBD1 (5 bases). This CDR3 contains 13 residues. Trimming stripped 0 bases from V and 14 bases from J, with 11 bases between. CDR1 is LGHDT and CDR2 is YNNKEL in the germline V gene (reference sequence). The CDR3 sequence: CASSQENQGTLHF. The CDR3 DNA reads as TGTGCCAGCAGCCAAGAGAACCAGGGCACCCTCCACTTT.

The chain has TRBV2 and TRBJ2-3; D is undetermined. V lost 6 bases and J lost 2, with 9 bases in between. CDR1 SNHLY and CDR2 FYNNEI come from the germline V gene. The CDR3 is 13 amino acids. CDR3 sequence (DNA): TGTGCCAGCAGCTTATCGTACACAGATACGCAGTATTTT. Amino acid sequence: CASSLSYTDTQYF.

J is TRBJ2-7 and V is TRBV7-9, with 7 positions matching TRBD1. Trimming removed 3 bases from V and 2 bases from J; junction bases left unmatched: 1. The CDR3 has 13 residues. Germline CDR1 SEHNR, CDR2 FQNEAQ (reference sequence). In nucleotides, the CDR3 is TGTGCCAGCAGCTTTCAGGGGGCCTACGAGCAGTACTTC. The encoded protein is CASSFQGAYEQYF.

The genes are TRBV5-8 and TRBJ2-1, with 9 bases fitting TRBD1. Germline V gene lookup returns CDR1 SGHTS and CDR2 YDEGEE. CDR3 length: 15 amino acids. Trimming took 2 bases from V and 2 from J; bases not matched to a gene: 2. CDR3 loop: CASSFGQGPYNEQFF. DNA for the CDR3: TGTGCCAGCAGCTTTGGACAGGGGCCCTACAATGAGCAGTTCTTC. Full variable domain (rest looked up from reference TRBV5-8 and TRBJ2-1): EAGVTQSPTHLIKTRGQQATLRCSPISGHTSVYWYQQALGLGLQFLLWYDEGEERNRGNFPPRFSGRQFPNYSSELNVNALELEDSALYLCASSFGQGPYNEQFFGPGTRLTVL.